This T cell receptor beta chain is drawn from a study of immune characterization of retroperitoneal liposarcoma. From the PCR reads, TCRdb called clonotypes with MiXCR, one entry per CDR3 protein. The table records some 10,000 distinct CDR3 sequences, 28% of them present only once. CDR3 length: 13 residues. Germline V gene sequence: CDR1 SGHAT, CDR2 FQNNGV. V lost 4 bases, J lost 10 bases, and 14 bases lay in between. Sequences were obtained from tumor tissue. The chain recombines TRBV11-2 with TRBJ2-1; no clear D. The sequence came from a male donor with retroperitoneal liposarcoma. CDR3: CASSSDGADEQFF. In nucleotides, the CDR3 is TGTGCCAGCAGCTCGGACGGCGCAGACGAGCAGTTCTTC.